This TCR beta chain was captured by sequencing in a study of identical twins. Study-wide findings and caveats: Some out-of-frame alpha sequences were shared by twins, and these showed excess low generation probability. For cord blood, abundant beta clonotypes had fewer insertions, unlike memory repertoires, which showed none.

To note about this clonotype: Its target is not known.

Trimming pared 0 bases from V and 4 bases from J, leaving 12 bases between. This CDR3 spans 14 amino acids. Germline V lookup: CDR1 DFQATT, CDR2 SNEGSKA (reference sequence). Addition of a universal primer site occurred through template switching, and cDNA carried unique molecular identifiers. TCRdb fed the 5' RACE reads into MiXCR, producing one record per CDR3 protein. Among approximately 600,000 distinct CDR3 sequences listed, roughly 6.6% were seen once. With no exceptions, donors were healthy Caucasians. These data also formed part of another study, on yellow fever vaccine responses in identical twins.

Material for sequencing was PBMCs. V and J are TRBV20-1 and TRBJ2-5; D may correspond to TRBD1 or TRBD2 (5 bases each). The source is a woman aged 18-29 years in good health. CDR3 in DNA: TGCAGTGCTAGAGATTGGGGGTTAGGAGAGACCCAGTACTTC. Translated, it gives CSARDWGLGETQYF.